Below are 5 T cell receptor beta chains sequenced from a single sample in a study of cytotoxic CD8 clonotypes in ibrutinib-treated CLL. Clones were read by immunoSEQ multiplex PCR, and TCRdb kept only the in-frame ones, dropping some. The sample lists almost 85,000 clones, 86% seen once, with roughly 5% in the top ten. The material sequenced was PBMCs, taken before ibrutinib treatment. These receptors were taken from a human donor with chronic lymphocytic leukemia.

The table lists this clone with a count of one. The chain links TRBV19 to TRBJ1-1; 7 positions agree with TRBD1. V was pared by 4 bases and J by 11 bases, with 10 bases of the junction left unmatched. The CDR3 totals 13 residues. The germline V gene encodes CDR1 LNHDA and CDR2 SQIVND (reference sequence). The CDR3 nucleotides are TGTGCCAGTAGTACGATCCGGGACAGTGGGGCTTTCTTT. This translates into CASSTIRDSGAFF. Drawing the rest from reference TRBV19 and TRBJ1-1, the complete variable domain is DGGITQSPKYLFRKEGQNVTLSCEQNLNHDAMYWYRQDPGQGLRLIYYSQIVNDFQKGDIAEGYSVSREKKESFPLTVTSAQKNPTAFYLCASSTIRDSGAFFGQGTRLTVV.

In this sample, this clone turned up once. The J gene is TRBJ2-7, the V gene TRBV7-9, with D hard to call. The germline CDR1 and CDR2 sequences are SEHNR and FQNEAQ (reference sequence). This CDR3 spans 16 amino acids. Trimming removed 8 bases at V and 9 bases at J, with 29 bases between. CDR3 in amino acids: CASGDDLLLSTERQYF. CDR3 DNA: TGTGCCAGCGGCGACGATCTGCTCTTATCTACGGAAAGGCAGTACTTC.

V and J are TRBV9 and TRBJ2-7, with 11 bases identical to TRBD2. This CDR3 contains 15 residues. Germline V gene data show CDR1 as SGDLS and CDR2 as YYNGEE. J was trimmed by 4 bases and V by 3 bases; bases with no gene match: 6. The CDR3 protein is CASSGTGTSGYEQYF. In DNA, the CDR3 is TGTGCCAGCAGCGGAACCGGGACTAGCGGTTACGAGCAGTACTTC.

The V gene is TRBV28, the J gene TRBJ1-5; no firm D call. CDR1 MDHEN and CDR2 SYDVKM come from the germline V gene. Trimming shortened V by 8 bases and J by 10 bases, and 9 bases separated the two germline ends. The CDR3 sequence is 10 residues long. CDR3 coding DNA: TGTGCCAGCGGTTCGTATCCCCAGCATTTT. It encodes CASGSYPQHF.

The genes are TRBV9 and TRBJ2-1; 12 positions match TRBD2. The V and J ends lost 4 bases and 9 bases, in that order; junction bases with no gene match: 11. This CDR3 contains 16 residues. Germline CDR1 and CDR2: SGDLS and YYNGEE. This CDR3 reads CASSTGRTSGISEQFF. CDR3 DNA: TGTGCCAGCAGCACCGGCCGGACTAGCGGGATCAGTGAGCAGTTCTTC.